Sequencing of this TCR beta chain was carried out in a study of blood T cell repertoires in COVID-19. Study-wide context: Sample material is recorded as cDNA or gDNA derived from T cells, B-cell-depleted T cells, or PBMCs.

Profiled with immunoSEQ multiplex PCR; TCRdb holds only in-frame clones, not every one. Of tens of thousands of clones detected, 80% to 90% appear once; the ten largest clones hold roughly 2.1%. V lost 5 bases and J lost 3; bases outside the gene matches: 4. The CDR3 has 14 amino acids. CDR1 is SNHLY and CDR2 is FYNNEI in the germline V gene. The sample comprised peripheral blood. This chain links TRBV2 with TRBJ1-5, with 7 bases identical to TRBD1. The sequence was collected from a woman older than 75 with active or convalescent COVID-19. The CDR3 protein is CASSRDRLNQPQHF. DNA of the CDR3: TGTGCCAGCAGTCGGGACAGACTCAATCAGCCCCAGCATTTT. The entire variable domain, with the rest obtained from reference TRBV2 and TRBJ1-5, is as follows: EPEVTQTPSHQVTQMGQEVILRCVPISNHLYFYWYRQILGQKVEFLVSFYNNEISEKSEIFDDQFSVERPDGSNFTLKIRSTKLEDSAMYFCASSRDRLNQPQHFGDGTRLSIL.